This is a list of T cell receptor beta chains from one sample in a study of blood T cell repertoires in COVID-19. TCRdb's copy holds only in-frame clones and misses some; the assay was immunoSEQ multiplex PCR. The sample contains 150,000 to 200,000 clones, around nine tenths of which appear only once. The specimen was peripheral blood. Receptor source: a man between 18 and 29 years old with active or convalescent COVID-19. CDR3s include the opening cysteine and the closing phenylalanine or tryptophan. The order of the fields is V gene, J gene, clone size, D gene, CDR3 protein, CDR3 DNA. A D gene is named only where the DNA matches it firmly. Size tells how often a clone was seen (once, few, many) or the class of an expanded clone, and some rows leave it out.

TRBV7-2	TRBJ1-1	.	TRBD1	CASSYRGEAFF	TGTGCCAGCAGCTACAGGGGGGAAGCTTTCTTT
TRBV19	TRBJ1-5	.	.	CASSPQEGVRNQPQHF	TGTGCCAGTAGTCCCCAAGAGGGGGTTCGCAATCAGCCCCAGCATTTT
TRBV18	TRBJ2-1	once	TRBD2	CASDGGAERHNEQFF	TGTGCCAGCGACGGGGGGGCGGAGAGGCACAATGAGCAGTTCTTC
TRBV5-5	TRBJ1-6	.	.	CASSLLGSEKPLHF	TGTGCCAGCAGCTTGCTGGGGAGCGAGAAACCCCTCCACTTT
TRBV4-2	TRBJ2-3	.	TRBD1	CASSQEDRTGATDTQYF	TGTGCCAGCAGCCAAGAGGACAGGACAGGGGCCACAGATACGCAGTATTTT
TRBV6-5	TRBJ1-2	.	TRBD1	CASRATGDGYTF	TGTGCCAGCAGGGCAACAGGGGATGGCTACACCTTC
TRBV6-2/TRBV6-3	TRBJ2-3	once	.	CASSSGWTDTQYF	TGTGCCAGCAGTTCAGGGTGGACAGATACGCAGTATTTT
TRBV6-2/TRBV6-3	TRBJ2-1	.	.	CASSYAGIHEQFF	TGTGCCAGCAGTTACGCAGGTATCCATGAGCAGTTCTTC
TRBV11-2	TRBJ1-3	.	TRBD1	CASSLSTGAGNTIYF	TGTGCCAGCAGCTTATCGACAGGGGCTGGAAACACCATATATTTT
TRBV15	TRBJ2-3	.	.	CATSLQGTDTQYF	TGTGCCACCAGTTTACAGGGTACCGATACGCAGTATTTT
TRBV12-3/TRBV12-4	TRBJ2-1	.	TRBD1	CASIRTGANEQFF	TGTGCCAGCATCCGGACAGGGGCGAATGAGCAGTTCTTC